This T cell receptor (beta chain) is from a study of blood T cells in healthy people across ages (dated by TCRdb to the mid-2010s). Study-wide context: In model experiments, template switching captured roughly one uniquely barcoded TCR beta cDNA molecule for every two T cells. Age-related changes in TCR beta repertoire diversity were measured in the study by deep sequencing normalized with unique cDNA molecular identifiers. Donors were grouped into four age groups: young (average approximately 16 years), middle-aged (39), aged (around 60) and long-lived (approximately 75). Donors of different ages were randomly distributed across sequencing lanes to avoid experimental bias. Two additional independent replicas of 1 million unique cDNA reads from the same blood draw were analyzed for two donors (one aged 18 to 30 and one aged 80 or older). Here is what the overall study found, with its caveats: Total diversity estimates from one million sequenced T cells were considered lower bounds and underestimates. Compared with the aged group, more naive CD4+ T cells, fewer expanded clones and increased TCR diversity were shown by the long-lived group, suggesting age selection. As age increased, observed TCR beta diversity per million T cells dropped in a roughly linear way, and a significant reduction was already evident by age around 41. The percentage of naive T cells measured by flow cytometry correlated strongly with observed TCR beta diversity. Bulk unsorted PBMC profiling prevented conclusive comparison of naive and antigen-experienced compartments. Because the CMV infection status of the donors was unknown, age-related changes in expanded clonotypes may potentially have been confounded.

The protocol used for the library was 5' RACE. A second roughly 7 to 11 cycle PCR used a sample-barcoded 5' primer and a J-beta primer mix. Each TCR beta cDNA molecule received a unique molecular identifier from a template-switch 5' adaptor carrying 12 random nucleotides. Each sample yielded at least 3 million CDR3-containing paired-end reads. All of the RNA was converted into first-strand cDNA using the Mint cDNA synthesis kit, with a TRBC-specific oligonucleotide serving as the primer. Following uracil-DNA glycosylase treatment, a first 18-cycle PCR with universal primers M1SS and BC2_uni_R was performed on all cDNA. The authors processed their data as follows. For normalization, 1 million high-quality reads, each with a distinct molecular identifier, were randomly selected from each sample. Instead of being binned into consensus sequences, reads with shared molecular identifiers were discarded. CDR3 identification, clonotype clustering and error correction used MiTCR with a Q25 quality threshold and the strictest error-elimination algorithm. A nonparametric unseen species model using Euler transformation provided a lower-bound estimate of total TCR beta diversity. TCRdb's own reprocessing of the public reads used fastp at Q25 and MiXCR and kept productive beta chains. Each CDR3 protein gets just one entry, which takes the most common genes and DNA from the rows behind it. None of the V and J calls come from the authors' own analysis; TCRdb made them. The sample contains roughly 1.9 million distinct CDR3 sequences, about two fifths of them found a single time. Of the sample, more than 20% falls within the top ten clones.

This clonotype has only a few counts. The specificity of this receptor is unknown. Base qualities were left out, and no much larger clone turns up one base away. The donors were under 40 Caucasian individuals from Russia, aged 6 to 90 years, who were systemically healthy. About 10 milliliters of peripheral blood were collected from each donor into EDTA-treated Vacutainer tubes. Ficoll-Paque density-gradient centrifugation was used to isolate PBMCs, with at least 6 million per sample. Total RNA was extracted from PBMCs with Trizol reagent, with at least 6 micrograms obtained per sample. For every donor, an aliquot of PBMCs went through flow cytometry to measure the percentages of naive CD45RAhigh/CD27high T cells. The CDR1 and CDR2 encoded by the germline V gene (reference sequence) are SGHKS and YYEKEE. The CDR3 runs 15 residues from the cysteine to the phenylalanine. Only the CDR3 part of the read is kept: 45 bases, read in frame from the first base. Germline trimming: 3 bases from V, 7 bases from J; junction bases outside gene matches: 12.

The sequence links TRBV5-5 to TRBJ1-1; 7 of the junction bases match TRBD1. The material sequenced was blood. The clonotype originates from a human donor in good health. The DNA sequence is given as TGTGCCAGCAGCTCCTCTGGACAGGTTGAGAATGAAGCTTTCTTT. It codes for CASSSSGQVENEAFF.